The sequence of this TCR beta chain was determined in a study of breast tumors, draining lymph nodes, adjacent tissues. Study-wide points: Tumor and nontumor repertoires were significantly more similar in luminal-like than in basal-like breast cancer. Tumor repertoires ranked between lymph nodes and nontumor tissue in diversity, with V and J gene preferences.

TCRdb analysed the multiplex PCR reads with MiXCR anew, one entry per CDR3 protein. The data contain approximately 200,000 distinct CDR3 sequences, approximately 31% of them singletons. The J segment lost 6 bases and the V segment lost 4 bases, leaving 5 bases of the junction unmatched. This CDR3 is built from 14 residues. Germline values: CDR1 SGHRS, CDR2 YFSETQ. Concerning this clonotype: Its antigen is not identified.

Breast cancer patients provided tissue from their axillary draining lymph nodes. The sequence came from a female donor with breast cancer. Some clones in this sample may be carry-over from other donors' samples. Sample: axillary lymph node tissue. The chain links TRBV5-1 to TRBJ1-5; TRBD1 aligns across 9 bases. The CDR3 sequence: CASSHGTGTQPQHF. The CDR3 DNA sequence: TGCGCCAGCAGCCACGGGACAGGGACTCAGCCCCAGCATTTT.